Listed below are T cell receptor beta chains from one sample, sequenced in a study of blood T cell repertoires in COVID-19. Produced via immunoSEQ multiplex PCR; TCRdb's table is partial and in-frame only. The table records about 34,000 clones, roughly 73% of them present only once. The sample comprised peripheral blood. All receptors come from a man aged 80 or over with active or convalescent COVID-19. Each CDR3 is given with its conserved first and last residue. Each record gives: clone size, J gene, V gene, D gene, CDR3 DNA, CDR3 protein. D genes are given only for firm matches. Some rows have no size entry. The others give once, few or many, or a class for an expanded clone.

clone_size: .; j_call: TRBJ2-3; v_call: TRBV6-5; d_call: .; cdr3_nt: TGTGCCAGCAGGCGGGACTTTTACACAGATACGCAGTATTTT; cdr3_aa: CASRRDFYTDTQYF
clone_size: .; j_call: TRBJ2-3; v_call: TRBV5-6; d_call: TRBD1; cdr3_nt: TGTGCCAGCAGCCCCGGAGGGACAGGGGGCTTCACAGATACGCAGTATTTT; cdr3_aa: CASSPGGTGGFTDTQYF
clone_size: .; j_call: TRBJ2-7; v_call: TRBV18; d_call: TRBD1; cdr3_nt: TGTGCCAGCTCACCACCGGGACAGGGGTTCCACGAGCAGTACTTC; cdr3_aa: CASSPPGQGFHEQYF
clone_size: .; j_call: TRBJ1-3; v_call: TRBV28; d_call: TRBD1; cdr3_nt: TGTGCCAGCAGTTTCGACAGGGGGTACTTCTCTGGAAACACCATATATTTT; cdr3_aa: CASSFDRGYFSGNTIYF
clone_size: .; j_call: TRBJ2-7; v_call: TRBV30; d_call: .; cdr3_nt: TGTGCCTGGAGTGCACAGGGAAACGAGCAGTACTTC; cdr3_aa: CAWSAQGNEQYF
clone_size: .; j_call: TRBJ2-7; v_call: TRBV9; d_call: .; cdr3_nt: TGTGCCAGCAGCGTTCAGTTGCGCGGGGAGCAGTACTTC; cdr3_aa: CASSVQLRGEQYF
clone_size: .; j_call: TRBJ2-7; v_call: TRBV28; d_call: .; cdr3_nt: TGTGCCAGCAGTTTACAGGGGGGAATATACGAGCAGTACTTC; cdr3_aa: CASSLQGGIYEQYF
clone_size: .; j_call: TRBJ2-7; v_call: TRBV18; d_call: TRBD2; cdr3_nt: TGTGCCAGCTCACCGAGACTAGCGAACTCCTACGAGCAGTACTTC; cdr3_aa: CASSPRLANSYEQYF
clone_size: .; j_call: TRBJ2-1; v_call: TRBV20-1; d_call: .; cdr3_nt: TGCAGTGCTAGCAGTCCCAATGAGCAGTTCTTC; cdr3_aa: CSASSPNEQFF
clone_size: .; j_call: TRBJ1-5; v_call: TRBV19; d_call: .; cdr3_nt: TGTGCCAGTAGTATTGCCCGGGAACAGCCCCAGCATTTT; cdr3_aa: CASSIAREQPQHF
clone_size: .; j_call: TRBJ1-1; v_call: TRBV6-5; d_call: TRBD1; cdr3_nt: TGTGCCAGCAGTCCACACAGGGGACGGGATAAAGCTTTCTTT; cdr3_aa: CASSPHRGRDKAFF
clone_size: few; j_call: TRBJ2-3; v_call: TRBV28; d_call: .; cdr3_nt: TGTGCCAGCAGTTTGCAGGGCGATTACACAGATACGCAGTATTTT; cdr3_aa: CASSLQGDYTDTQYF
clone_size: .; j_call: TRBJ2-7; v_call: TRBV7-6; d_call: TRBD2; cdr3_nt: TGTGCCAGCAGCCCGCGGCTAGCGGGAGCTGTTGAGCAGTACTTC; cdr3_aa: CASSPRLAGAVEQYF
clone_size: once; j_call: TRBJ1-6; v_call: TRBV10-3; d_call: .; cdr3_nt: TGTGCCATCAGTGAGTATGGAGGGGATGATAATTCACCCCTCCACTTT; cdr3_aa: CAISEYGGDDNSPLHF
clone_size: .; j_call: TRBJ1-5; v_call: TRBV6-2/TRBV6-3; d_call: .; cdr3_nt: TGTGCCAGCAGTCTGAGACAGAGCAATCAGCCCCAGCATTTT; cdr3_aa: CASSLRQSNQPQHF
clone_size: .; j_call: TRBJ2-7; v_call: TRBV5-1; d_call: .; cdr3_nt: TGCGCCAGCAGCTTGAACAGGGACGAGCAGTACTTC; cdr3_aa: CASSLNRDEQYF
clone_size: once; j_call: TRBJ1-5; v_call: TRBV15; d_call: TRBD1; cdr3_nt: TGTGCCACCAGCAGACAGGGACAGGCCAATCAGCCCCAGCATTTT; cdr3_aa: CATSRQGQANQPQHF
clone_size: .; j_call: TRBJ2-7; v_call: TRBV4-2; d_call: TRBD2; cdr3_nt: TGTGCCAGCAGCCAAGTGGGACTAGCCAGCTACGAGCAGTACTTC; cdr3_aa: CASSQVGLASYEQYF
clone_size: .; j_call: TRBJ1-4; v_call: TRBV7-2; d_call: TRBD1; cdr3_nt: TGTGCCAGCAGCTTATGGGCACAGGGGGCCGGAGAAAAACTGTTTTTT; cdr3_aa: CASSLWAQGAGEKLFF
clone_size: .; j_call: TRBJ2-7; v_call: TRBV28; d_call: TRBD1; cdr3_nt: TGTGCCAGCAGCCGTGGACAGGGGCGCGAGCAGTACTTC; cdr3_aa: CASSRGQGREQYF
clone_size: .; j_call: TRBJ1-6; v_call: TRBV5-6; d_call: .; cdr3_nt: TGTGCCAGCAGCTTCCGGCAGGGGCCTTCACCCCTCCACTTT; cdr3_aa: CASSFRQGPSPLHF
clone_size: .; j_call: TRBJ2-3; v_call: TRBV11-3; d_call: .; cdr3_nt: TGTGCCAGCAGCTTGGGCCTAACCAGCACAGATACGCAGTATTTT; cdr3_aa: CASSLGLTSTDTQYF
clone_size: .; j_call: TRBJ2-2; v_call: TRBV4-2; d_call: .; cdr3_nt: TGTGCCAGCAGCCCGTCCCTACTAGGCGGTTCCGGGGAGCTGTTTTTT; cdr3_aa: CASSPSLLGGSGELFF